Reported below is one T cell receptor beta chain. What it binds is unknown. With 60 Vbeta and 13 Jbeta primers, the PCR was carried out. Clones were sequenced by immunoSEQ multiplex PCR, and TCRdb holds only the in-frame ones, with some missing. The table records some 250,000 clones, about 80% of them present only once. The sample belongs to a study of cytomegalovirus exposure and HLA in healthy donors. Study-level findings and limits: Analyses of presence and absence presupposed an approximately uniform sequencing depth across donors. TCR sequences were mostly rare, though some public TCRs occurred in many donors.

Though probably carrying unrecorded immune exposures, donors were nominally healthy at sampling. This sequence originates from a woman in her thirties or forties in good health and CMV-seropositive. Source material: PBMCs.

The CDR3 DNA sequence: TGTGCCAGCAGTCCCCCAGGGGGGCGGGGACAAGAGACCCAGTACTTC. Protein: CASSPPGGRGQETQYF. The genes are TRBV5-4 and TRBJ2-5, with D possibly matching TRBD1 (7 bases). The CDR3 loop spans 16 amino acids. Looked up from germline, CDR1 is SGHNT and CDR2 is YYREEE (reference sequence). Trimming left V 5 bases short and J 2 bases short, with 19 bases between.